This T cell receptor (beta chain) was retrieved from a study of CD8 T cells in Susac syndrome. The study's findings and limits: The total CD8+ repertoires contained around 15 Susac-specific public clones, and the CD8+ TEMRA repertoires contained a few.

TEMRA cells were FACS-enriched, while CD8+ and CD4+ T cells were negatively isolated. The RNA, about 0.45 to 1 ug, was put through reverse transcription using random hexamers. TCRdb processed the immunoSEQ multiplex PCR reads anew with MiXCR; each CDR3 protein has one entry. The sample carries over 70,000 distinct CDR3 sequences, approximately 96% recorded once. Of note for this clonotype: Its target is unknown.

The sample comprised CD8+ T cells from PBMCs. The TCR originated in a human donor with Susac syndrome.

The CDR3 sequence is CSATGTASSNEQFF. CDR3 in DNA: TGCAGTGCTACCGGGACTGCCTCGAGTAATGAGCAGTTCTTC. V gene TRBV20-1 combines with J gene TRBJ2-1, with a possible D match to TRBD2 (6 bases). CDR3 length: 14 residues. Trimming shortened V by 4 bases and J by 7 bases, and 17 bases separated the two germline ends. Germline V gene data show CDR1 as DFQATT and CDR2 as SNEGSKA (reference sequence).